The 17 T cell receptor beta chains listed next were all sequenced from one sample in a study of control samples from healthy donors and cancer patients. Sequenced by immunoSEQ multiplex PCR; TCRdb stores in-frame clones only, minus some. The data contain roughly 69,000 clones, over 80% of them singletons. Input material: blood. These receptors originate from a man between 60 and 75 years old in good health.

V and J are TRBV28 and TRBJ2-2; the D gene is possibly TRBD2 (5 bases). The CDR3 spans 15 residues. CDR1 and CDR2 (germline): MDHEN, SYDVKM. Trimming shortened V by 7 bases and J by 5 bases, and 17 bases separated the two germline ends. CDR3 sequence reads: CASTLAGHETGELFF. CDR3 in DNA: TGTGCCAGCACCCTTGCGGGCCATGAAACCGGGGAGCTGTTTTTT.

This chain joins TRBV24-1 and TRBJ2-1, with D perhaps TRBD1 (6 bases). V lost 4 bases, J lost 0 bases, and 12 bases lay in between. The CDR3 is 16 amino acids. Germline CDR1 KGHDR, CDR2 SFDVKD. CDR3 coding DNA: TGTGCCACCAGTGACCAAACAGGGCTCTCCTACAATGAGCAGTTCTTC. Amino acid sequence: CATSDQTGLSYNEQFF.

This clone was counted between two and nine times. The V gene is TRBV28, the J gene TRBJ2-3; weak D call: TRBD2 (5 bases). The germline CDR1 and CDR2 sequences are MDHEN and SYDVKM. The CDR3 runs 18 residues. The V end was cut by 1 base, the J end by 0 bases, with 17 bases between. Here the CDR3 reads CASSLLTPLEVSTDTQYF. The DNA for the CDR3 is TGTGCCAGCAGTTTATTAACCCCCCTGGAGGTTAGCACAGATACGCAGTATTTT.

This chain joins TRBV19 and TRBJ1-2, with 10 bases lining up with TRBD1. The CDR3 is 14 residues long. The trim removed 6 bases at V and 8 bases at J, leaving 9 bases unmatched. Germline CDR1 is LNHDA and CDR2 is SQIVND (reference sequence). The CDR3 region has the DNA TGTGCCAGTAGGCCCATGGGACAGGGGATGGGCTACACCTTC. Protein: CASRPMGQGMGYTF.

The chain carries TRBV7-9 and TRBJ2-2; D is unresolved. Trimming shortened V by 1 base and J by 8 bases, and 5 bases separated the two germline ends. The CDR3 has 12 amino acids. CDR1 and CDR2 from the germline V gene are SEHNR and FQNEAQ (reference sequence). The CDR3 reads CASSLELGELFF. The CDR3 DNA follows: TGTGCCAGCAGCTTAGAGTTGGGGGAGCTGTTTTTT.

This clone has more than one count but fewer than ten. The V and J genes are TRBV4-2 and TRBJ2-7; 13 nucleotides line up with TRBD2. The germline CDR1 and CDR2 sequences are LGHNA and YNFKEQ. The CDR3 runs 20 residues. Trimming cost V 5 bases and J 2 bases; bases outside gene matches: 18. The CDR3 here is CASSKTSGRALSQPTYEQYF. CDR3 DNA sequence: TGTGCCAGCAGCAAAACTAGCGGGAGGGCACTCTCCCAACCGACCTACGAGCAGTACTTC.

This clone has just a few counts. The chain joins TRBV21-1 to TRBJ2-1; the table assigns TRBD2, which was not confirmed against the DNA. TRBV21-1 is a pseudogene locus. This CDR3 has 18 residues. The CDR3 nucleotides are TGTGCCAGCAGCAAAAAGTTTCTCGGGGTACGAATCATAAATGAGCAGTTCTTC. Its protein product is CASSKKFLGVRIINEQFF.

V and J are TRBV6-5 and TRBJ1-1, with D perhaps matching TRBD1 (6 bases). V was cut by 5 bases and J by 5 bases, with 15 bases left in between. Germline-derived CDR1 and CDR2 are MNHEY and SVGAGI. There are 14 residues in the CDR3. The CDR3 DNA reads TGTGCCAGCAGTCACAACAGGGTTGGAACTGAAGCTTTCTTT. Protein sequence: CASSHNRVGTEAFF.

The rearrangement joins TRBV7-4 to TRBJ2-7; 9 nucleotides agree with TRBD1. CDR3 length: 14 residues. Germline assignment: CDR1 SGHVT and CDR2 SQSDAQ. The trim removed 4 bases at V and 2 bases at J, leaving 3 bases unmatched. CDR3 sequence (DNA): TGTGCCAGCAGCTACCGGGACAGGGCCTACGAGCAGTACTTC. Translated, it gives CASSYRDRAYEQYF.

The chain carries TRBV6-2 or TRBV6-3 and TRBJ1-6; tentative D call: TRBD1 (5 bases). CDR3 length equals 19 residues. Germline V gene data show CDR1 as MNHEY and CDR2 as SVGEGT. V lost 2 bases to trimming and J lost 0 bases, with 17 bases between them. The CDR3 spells CASSYPSRQTSSYNSPLHF. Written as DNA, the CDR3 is TGTGCCAGCAGTTACCCCTCCCGACAGACAAGCTCCTATAATTCACCCCTCCACTTT.

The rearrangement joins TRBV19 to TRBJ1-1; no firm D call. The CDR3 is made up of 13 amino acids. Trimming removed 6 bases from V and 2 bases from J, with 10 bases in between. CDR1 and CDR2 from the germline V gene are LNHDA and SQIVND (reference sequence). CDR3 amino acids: CASRLSSNTEAFF. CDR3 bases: TGTGCCAGTAGGCTTTCTTCAAACACTGAAGCTTTCTTT.

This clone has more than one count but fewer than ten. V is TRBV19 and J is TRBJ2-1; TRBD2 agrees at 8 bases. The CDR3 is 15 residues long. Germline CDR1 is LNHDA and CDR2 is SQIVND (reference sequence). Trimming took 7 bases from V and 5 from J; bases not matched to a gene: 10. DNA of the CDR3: TGTGCCAGTACGGCGGGGGCGGGAGGAGACAATGAGCAGTTCTTC. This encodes CASTAGAGGDNEQFF.

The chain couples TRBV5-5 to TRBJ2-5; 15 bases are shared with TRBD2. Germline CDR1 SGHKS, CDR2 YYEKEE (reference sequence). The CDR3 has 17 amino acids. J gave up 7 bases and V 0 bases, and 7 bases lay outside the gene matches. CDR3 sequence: CASSLVSPGLAGGTQYF. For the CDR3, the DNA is TGTGCCAGCAGCTTGGTTTCCCCGGGACTAGCGGGGGGGACCCAGTACTTC.

CDR3 protein: CASSSYSTDTQYF. Here the CDR3 DNA reads TGTGCCAGCAGCTCTTACAGCACAGATACGCAGTATTTT. The rearrangement joins TRBV7-2 to TRBJ2-3; D not certain. With 4 bases removed from V and 0 bases from J, the gap between germline ends came to 5 bases. This CDR3 is built from 13 residues. Per germline, CDR1 SGHTA and CDR2 FQGNSA.

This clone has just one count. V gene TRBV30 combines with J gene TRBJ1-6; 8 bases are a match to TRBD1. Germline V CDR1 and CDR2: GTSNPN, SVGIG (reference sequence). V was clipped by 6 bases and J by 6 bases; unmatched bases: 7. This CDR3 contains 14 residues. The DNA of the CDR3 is TGTGCCTGTCAGACAGGGGTCGGTAATTCACCCCTCCACTTT. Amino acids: CACQTGVGNSPLHF.

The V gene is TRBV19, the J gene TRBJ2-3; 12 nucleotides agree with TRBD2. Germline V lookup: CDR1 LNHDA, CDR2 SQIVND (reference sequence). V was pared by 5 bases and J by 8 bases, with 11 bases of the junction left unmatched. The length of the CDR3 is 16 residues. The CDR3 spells CASSLRTSGNLGTQYF. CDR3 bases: TGTGCCAGTAGTCTAAGGACTAGCGGGAATCTAGGTACGCAGTATTTT.

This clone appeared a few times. The DNA for the CDR3 is TGTGCCAGCTCACTCGCTAGCGGGAAGGGGAGCTCCTACGAGCAGTACTTC. Amino acid sequence: CASSLASGKGSSYEQYF. The V call is TRBV18, the J call TRBJ2-7, with 9 bases matching TRBD2. The germline V gene has CDR1 KGHSH and CDR2 LQKENI. The length of the CDR3 is 17 residues. Losses at the gene ends were 4 bases for V and 0 bases for J; bases not matched to a gene: 10. Based on the CDR3 plus reference TRBV18 and TRBJ2-7, the full variable domain is NAGVMQNPRHLVRRRGQEARLRCSPMKGHSHVYWYRQLPEEGLKFMVYLQKENIIDESGMPKERFSAEFPKEGPSILRIQQVVRGDSAAYFCASSLASGKGSSYEQYFGPGTRLTVT.